These T cell receptor beta chains were read from a single sample in a study of cytotoxic CD8 clonotypes in ibrutinib-treated CLL. Sequenced by immunoSEQ multiplex PCR; TCRdb stores in-frame clones only, minus some. The sample consists of nearly 100,000 clones, around 73% of them appearing once. The sample consisted of PBMCs, taken after 12 months of ibrutinib treatment. The receptors derive from a human donor with chronic lymphocytic leukemia. Both conserved end residues are part of each CDR3. A D gene is named only where the DNA matches it firmly. Size is stated for part of the rows, as once, few or many counts, or as a class when the clone is expanded.

J gene,clone size,D gene,V gene,CDR3 DNA,CDR3 protein
TRBJ1-2,.,.,TRBV15,TGTGCCACCAGCAGAGTACCAGGTGTCCATGGCTACACCTTC,CATSRVPGVHGYTF
TRBJ2-3,.,.,TRBV5-4,TGTGCCAGCAGCCCGGGACTCAGAGTAGGAGATACGCAGTATTTT,CASSPGLRVGDTQYF
TRBJ2-6,.,.,TRBV7-3,TGTGCCAGCAGCTTAGGTTACCCTGGGGCCAACGTCCTGACTTTC,CASSLGYPGANVLTF
TRBJ1-2,.,.,TRBV6-1,TGTGCCAGCAGTGAAAAGACGGGGGGATATGGCTACACCTTC,CASSEKTGGYGYTF
TRBJ2-5,few,.,TRBV6-1,TGTGCCAGCAGTGCCCAAAACCGACAGGACCAAGAGACCCAGTACTTC,CASSAQNRQDQETQYF
TRBJ2-6,.,.,TRBV7-9,TGTGCCAGCAGCGCCCCTGGGGCCAACGTCCTGACTTTC,CASSAPGANVLTF
TRBJ2-1,.,.,TRBV19,TGTGCCAGTAGTATCGTGTCGGCCGAGCAGTTCTTC,CASSIVSAEQFF
TRBJ2-7,once,.,TRBV18,TGTGCCAGCTCACCACGCGGGGACGAGCAGTACTTC,CASSPRGDEQYF
TRBJ2-3,once,.,TRBV5-1,TGCGCCAGCAGCTTTGAGGGTTCAGATACGCAGTATTTT,CASSFEGSDTQYF
TRBJ2-7,.,TRBD2,TRBV28,TGTGCCAGCAGGCCCAGCGGGGGGCGGGAGCAGTACTTC,CASRPSGGREQYF
TRBJ1-2,.,.,TRBV28,TGTGCCAGCAGTCCTTCTAACTATGGCTACACCTTC,CASSPSNYGYTF
TRBJ2-3,.,TRBD2,TRBV6-6,TGTGCCAGCAGGGATAGCGGGGTTCCCAACACAGATACGCAGTATTTT,CASRDSGVPNTDTQYF
TRBJ2-1,.,.,TRBV5-1,TGCGCCAGCAGCTTGGATCCAGAGAGCTACAATGAGCAGTTCTTC,CASSLDPESYNEQFF
TRBJ2-7,.,TRBD1,TRBV13,TGTGCCAGCAGCTTAGGCCTACGGACAGGCTCCTACGAGCAGTACTTC,CASSLGLRTGSYEQYF
TRBJ2-7,.,.,TRBV5-1,TGCGCCAGCAGCTCCCCCTGGGCGGCAGTTGAGGGAGGCGAGCAGTACTTC,CASSSPWAAVEGGEQYF
TRBJ2-2,.,.,TRBV30,TGTGCCTGGAGTGTTCTCTTCGGGGAGCTGTTTTTT,CAWSVLFGELFF
TRBJ1-1,.,.,TRBV5-1,TGCGCCAGCAGCCCGGTACGCCAAGTTTACACTGAAGCTTTCTTT,CASSPVRQVYTEAFF
TRBJ1-2,.,.,TRBV18,TGTGCCAGCTCACCCGAGGGACAACCCTATGGCTACACCTTC,CASSPEGQPYGYTF
TRBJ2-4,.,TRBD1,TRBV7-7,TGTGCTAGCAGCCCAGGGACAGGGGCGACAATTCAGTACTTC,CASSPGTGATIQYF
TRBJ2-7,.,TRBD1,TRBV2,TGTGCCAGCAGTGGCCGGGGGACAGGGGCCTTGGACGAGCAGTACTTC,CASSGRGTGALDEQYF
TRBJ1-3,few,.,TRBV18,TGTGCCAGCTCACCGATGGGAGGGGCGCAAGGAAACACCATATATTTT,CASSPMGGAQGNTIYF
TRBJ2-1,.,.,TRBV5-4,TGTGCCAGCAGCTTCCCAGGGAGCTCCTACAATGAGCAGTTCTTC,CASSFPGSSYNEQFF